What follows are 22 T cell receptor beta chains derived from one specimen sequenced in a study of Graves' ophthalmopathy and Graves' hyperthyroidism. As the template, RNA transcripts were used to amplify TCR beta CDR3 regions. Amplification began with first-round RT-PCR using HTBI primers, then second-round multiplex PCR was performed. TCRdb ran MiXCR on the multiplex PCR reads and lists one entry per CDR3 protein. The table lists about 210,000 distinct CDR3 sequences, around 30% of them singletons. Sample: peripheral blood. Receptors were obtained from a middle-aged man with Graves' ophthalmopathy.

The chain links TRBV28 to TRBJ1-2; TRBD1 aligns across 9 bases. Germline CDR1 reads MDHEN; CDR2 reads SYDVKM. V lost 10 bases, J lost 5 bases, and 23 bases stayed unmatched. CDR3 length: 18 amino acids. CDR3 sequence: CATHPASGQGSSTYGYTF. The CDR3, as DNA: TGTGCCACCCACCCCGCTTCGGGACAGGGAAGTTCTACGTATGGCTACACCTTC.

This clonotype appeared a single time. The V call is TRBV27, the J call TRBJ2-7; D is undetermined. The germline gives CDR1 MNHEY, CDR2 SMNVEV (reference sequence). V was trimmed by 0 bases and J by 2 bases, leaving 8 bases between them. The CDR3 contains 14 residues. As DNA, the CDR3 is TGTGCCAGCAGTTTATCGCTCCCCGCCTACGAGCAGTACTTC. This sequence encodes CASSLSLPAYEQYF.

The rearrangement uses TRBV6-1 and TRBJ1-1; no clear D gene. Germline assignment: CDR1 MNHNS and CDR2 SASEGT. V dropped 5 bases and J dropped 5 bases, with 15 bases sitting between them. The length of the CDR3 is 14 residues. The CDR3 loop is CASSRPTGRTEAFF. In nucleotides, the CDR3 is TGTGCCAGCAGTCGACCTACCGGGAGGACTGAAGCTTTCTTT.

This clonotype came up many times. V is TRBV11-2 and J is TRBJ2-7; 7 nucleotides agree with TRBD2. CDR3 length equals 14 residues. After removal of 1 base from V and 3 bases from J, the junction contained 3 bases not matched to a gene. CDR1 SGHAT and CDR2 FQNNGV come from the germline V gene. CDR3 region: CASSLVAGDYEQYF. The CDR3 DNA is TGTGCCAGCAGCTTAGTGGCGGGAGACTACGAGCAGTACTTC.

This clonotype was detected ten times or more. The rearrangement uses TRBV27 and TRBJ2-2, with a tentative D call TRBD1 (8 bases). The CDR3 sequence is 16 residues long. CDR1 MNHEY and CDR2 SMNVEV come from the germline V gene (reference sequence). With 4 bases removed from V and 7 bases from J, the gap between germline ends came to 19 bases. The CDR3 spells CASSYLTNRGGGELFF. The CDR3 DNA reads TGTGCCAGCAGTTACCTTACCAACAGGGGGGGCGGGGAGCTGTTTTTT.

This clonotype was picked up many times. The CDR3 protein is CASSYRLAESSYEQYF. CDR3 DNA sequence: TGTGCCAGCAGTTACCGGCTAGCTGAGAGCTCCTACGAGCAGTACTTC. This chain uses TRBV6-2 or TRBV6-3 with TRBJ2-7, with D perhaps TRBD2 (5 bases). Trimming cost V 2 bases and J 0 bases, with 14 bases left between them. CDR1 is MNHEY and CDR2 is SVGEGT in the germline V gene. The CDR3 is 16 residues long.

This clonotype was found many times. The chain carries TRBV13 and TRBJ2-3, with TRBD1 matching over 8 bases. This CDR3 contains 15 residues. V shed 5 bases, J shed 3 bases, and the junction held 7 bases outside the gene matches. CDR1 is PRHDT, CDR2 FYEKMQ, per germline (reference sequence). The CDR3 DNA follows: TGTGCCAGCAGCACCCGACAGGGGCCGACAGATACGCAGTATTTT. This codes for CASSTRQGPTDTQYF.

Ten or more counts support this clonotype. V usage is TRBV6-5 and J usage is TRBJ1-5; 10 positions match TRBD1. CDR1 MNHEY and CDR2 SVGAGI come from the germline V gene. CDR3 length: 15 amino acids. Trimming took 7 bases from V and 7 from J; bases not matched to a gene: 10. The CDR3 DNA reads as TGTGCCAGCAAAAGGGACAGGGGACCGAAACAGCCCCAGCATTTT. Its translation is CASKRDRGPKQPQHF.

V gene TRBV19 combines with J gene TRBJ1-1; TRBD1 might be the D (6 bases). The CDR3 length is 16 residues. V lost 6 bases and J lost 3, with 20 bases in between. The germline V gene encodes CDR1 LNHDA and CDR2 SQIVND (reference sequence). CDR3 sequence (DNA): TGTGCCAGTAGGGGAGTAGGGGGGCGATGGGACACTGAAGCTTTCTTT. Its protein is CASRGVGGRWDTEAFF.

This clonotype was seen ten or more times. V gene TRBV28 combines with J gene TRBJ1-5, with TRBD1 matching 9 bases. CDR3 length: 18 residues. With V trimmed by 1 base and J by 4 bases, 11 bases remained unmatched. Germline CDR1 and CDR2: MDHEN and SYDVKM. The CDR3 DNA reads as TGTGCCAGCAGTTTATCCGGGCACAGGGGGCTTGGGAATCAGCCCCAGCATTTT. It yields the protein CASSLSGHRGLGNQPQHF.

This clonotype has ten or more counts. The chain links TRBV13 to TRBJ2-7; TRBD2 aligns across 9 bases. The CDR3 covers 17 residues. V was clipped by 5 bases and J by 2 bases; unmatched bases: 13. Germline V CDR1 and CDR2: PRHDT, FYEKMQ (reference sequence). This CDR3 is CASSLNLGLAPPYEQYF. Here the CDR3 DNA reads TGTGCCAGCAGCCTCAACCTCGGACTAGCGCCACCCTACGAGCAGTACTTC.

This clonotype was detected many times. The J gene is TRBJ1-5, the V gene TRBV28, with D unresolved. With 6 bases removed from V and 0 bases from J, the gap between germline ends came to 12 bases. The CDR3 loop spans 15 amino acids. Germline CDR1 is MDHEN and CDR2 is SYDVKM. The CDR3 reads CASSPDGFSNQPQHF. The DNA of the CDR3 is TGTGCCAGCAGCCCGGACGGTTTTAGCAATCAGCCCCAGCATTTT.

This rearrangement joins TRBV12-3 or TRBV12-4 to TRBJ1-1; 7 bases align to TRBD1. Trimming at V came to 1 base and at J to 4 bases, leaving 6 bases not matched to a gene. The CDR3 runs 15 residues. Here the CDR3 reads CASSLDQTGSTEAFF. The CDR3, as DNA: TGTGCCAGCAGTTTAGACCAGACAGGGAGCACTGAAGCTTTCTTT.

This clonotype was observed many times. The DNA of the CDR3 is TGTGCCTGTCGTGGAGGTGGGATATCGGGCTACACCTTC. This codes for CACRGGGISGYTF. The chain uses TRBV30 and TRBJ1-2, with unresolved D. The CDR3 runs 13 residues. CDR1 is GTSNPN, CDR2 SVGIG, per germline (reference sequence). V lost 6 bases, J lost 8 bases, and 19 bases lay in between.

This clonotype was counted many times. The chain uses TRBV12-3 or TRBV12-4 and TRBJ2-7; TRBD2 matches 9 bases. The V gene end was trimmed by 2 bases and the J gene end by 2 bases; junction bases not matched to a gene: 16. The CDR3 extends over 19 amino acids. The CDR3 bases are TGTGCCAGCAGTTTACGTAGCGGGAGTTCAGTGGCCGTGCCCTACGAGCAGTACTTC. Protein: CASSLRSGSSVAVPYEQYF.

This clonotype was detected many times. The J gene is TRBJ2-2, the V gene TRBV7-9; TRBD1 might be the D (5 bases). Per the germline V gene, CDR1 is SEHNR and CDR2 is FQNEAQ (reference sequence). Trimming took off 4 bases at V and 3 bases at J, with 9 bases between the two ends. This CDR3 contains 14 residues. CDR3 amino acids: CASSWGTHTGELFF. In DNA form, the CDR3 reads TGTGCCAGCAGCTGGGGCACGCACACCGGGGAGCTGTTTTTT.

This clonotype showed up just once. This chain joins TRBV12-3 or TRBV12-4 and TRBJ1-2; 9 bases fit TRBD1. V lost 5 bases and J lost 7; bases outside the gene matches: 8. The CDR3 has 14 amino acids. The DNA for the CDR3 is TGTGCCAGCAGTCCCCCGGGACAGGGTCCTGGCTACACCTTC. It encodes CASSPPGQGPGYTF.

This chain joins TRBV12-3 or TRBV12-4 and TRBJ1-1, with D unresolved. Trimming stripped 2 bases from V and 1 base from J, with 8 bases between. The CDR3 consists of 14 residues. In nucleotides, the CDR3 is TGTGCCAGCAGTTTACAACAAACGAACACTGAAGCTTTCTTT. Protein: CASSLQQTNTEAFF.

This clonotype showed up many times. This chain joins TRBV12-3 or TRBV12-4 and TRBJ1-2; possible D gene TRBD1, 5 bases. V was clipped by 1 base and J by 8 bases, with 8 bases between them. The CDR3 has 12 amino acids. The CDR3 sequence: CASSLGGAGYTF. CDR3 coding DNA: TGTGCCAGCAGTTTAGGTGGGGCCGGCTACACCTTC.

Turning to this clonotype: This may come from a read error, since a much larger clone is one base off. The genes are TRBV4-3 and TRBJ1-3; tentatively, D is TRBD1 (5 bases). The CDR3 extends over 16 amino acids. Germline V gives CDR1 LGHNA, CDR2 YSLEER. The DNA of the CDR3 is TGCGCCAGCAGCCAAGGGCCGGCAGGGTCTGGAAACACCATACATTTT. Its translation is CASSQGPAGSGNTIHF.

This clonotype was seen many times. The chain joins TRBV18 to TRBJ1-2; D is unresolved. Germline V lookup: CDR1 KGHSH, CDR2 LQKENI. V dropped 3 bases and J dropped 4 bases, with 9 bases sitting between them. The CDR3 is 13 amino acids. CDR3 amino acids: CASSPLDIYGYTF. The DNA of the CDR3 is TGTGCCAGCTCACCCCTAGACATCTATGGCTACACCTTC.

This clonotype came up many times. CDR3 protein: CAIGGSTSADTQYF. In DNA form, the CDR3 reads TGTGCCATCGGGGGGTCGACCTCCGCAGATACGCAGTATTTT. The chain uses TRBV10-3 and TRBJ2-3; D is perhaps TRBD2 (6 bases). This CDR3 has 14 amino acids. Germline assignment: CDR1 ENHRY and CDR2 SYGVKD. V dropped 8 bases and J dropped 4 bases, with 16 bases sitting between them.